These 23 T cell receptor beta chains came from one sample sequenced in a study of patients and donors after allogeneic stem cell transplantation. Using its own MiXCR run on the RT-PCR reads, TCRdb lists one record per CDR3 protein. Counted here are tens of thousands of distinct CDR3 sequences, about 8% occurring once; the ten biggest clones make up 48%. The specimen sequenced was blood, either unsorted or a sorted T cell fraction (not recorded which). The receptors originated from a human donor who was either an allogeneic HSCT recipient or a stem cell or donor lymphocyte infusion donor (not recorded which). It is not recorded whose cells these are; they may come from a transplant donor.

The table lists this clonotype with a few counts. V usage is TRBV5-1 and J usage is TRBJ1-5; 8 bases fit TRBD1. Germline V gene sequence: CDR1 SGHRS, CDR2 YFSETQ. With V trimmed by 0 bases and J by 4 bases, 0 bases remained unmatched. The CDR3 consists of 14 residues. Here the CDR3 reads CASSLGTGNQPQHF. The CDR3 DNA reads as TGCGCCAGCAGCTTGGGGACAGGGAATCAGCCCCAGCATTTT.

In this sample, this clonotype turned up a few times. The chain uses TRBV28 and TRBJ1-4, with D possibly being TRBD1 (6 bases). Trimming took off 6 bases at V and 5 bases at J, with 10 bases between the two ends. Per germline, CDR1 MDHEN and CDR2 SYDVKM. The CDR3 length is 13 residues. CDR3 DNA: TGTGCCAGCAGGGACAGCTCGAATGAAAAACTGTTTTTT. It translates to CASRDSSNEKLFF.

Many counts were recorded for this clonotype. The V and J genes are TRBV7-6 and TRBJ1-1; 11 bases fit TRBD1. CDR1 and CDR2 from the germline V gene are SGHVS and FNYEAQ. The trim removed 5 bases at V and 5 bases at J, leaving 7 bases unmatched. The CDR3 has 15 residues. The CDR3 region is CASSPQGTGGTEAFF. The CDR3, as DNA: TGTGCCAGCAGCCCTCAGGGGACAGGGGGGACTGAAGCTTTCTTT.

V and J are TRBV6-2 or TRBV6-3 and TRBJ1-1; D is uncertain. V shed 6 bases and J shed 1 base, with 9 bases lying between them. Germline assignment: CDR1 MNHEY and CDR2 SVGEGT. The CDR3 sequence is 13 residues long. The CDR3 loop is CASRNDGNTEAFF. Written as DNA, the CDR3 is TGTGCCAGCAGAAACGACGGGAACACTGAAGCTTTCTTT.

This clonotype occurred a few times. The CDR3 bases are TGTGCCAGCAGCCGATTGGGAGATTCCGCAGATACGCAGTATTTT. The encoded protein is CASSRLGDSADTQYF. The gene calls are TRBV6-1 and TRBJ2-3, with D maybe TRBD2 (5 bases). This CDR3 has 15 amino acids. CDR1 and CDR2 from the germline V gene are MNHNS and SASEGT. Trimming left V 6 bases short and J 4 bases short, with 17 bases between.

This clonotype was detected many times. The CDR3 nucleotides are TGTGCCAGCAGACGGGACAGGGTCACCTACGAGCAGTACTTC. It codes for CASRRDRVTYEQYF. The chain employs TRBV6-2 or TRBV6-3 and TRBJ2-7; TRBD1 aligns across 9 bases. CDR3 size: 14 residues. From germline, CDR1 is MNHEY and CDR2 SVGEGT. J lost 2 bases, V lost 6 bases, and 5 bases had no gene match.

This clonotype appeared a few times. This sequence joins TRBV27 and TRBJ1-6, with TRBD1 matching over 9 bases. Trimming removed 7 bases from V and 4 bases from J; junction bases left unmatched: 11. The CDR3 consists of 17 residues. Germline CDR1 MNHEY, CDR2 SMNVEV (reference sequence). The CDR3 sequence is CASKPSDRGRYNSPLHF. CDR3 nucleotide sequence: TGTGCCAGCAAACCGTCGGACAGGGGTCGATATAATTCACCCCTCCACTTT.

This clonotype was recorded at least ten times. The chain carries TRBV10-3 and TRBJ1-6; 7 bases map to TRBD1. The V and J ends lost 9 bases and 7 bases, in that order; junction bases with no gene match: 6. The germline CDR1 and CDR2 sequences are ENHRY and SYGVKD. This CDR3 comprises 13 residues. CDR3 in amino acids: CAIQGFGNSPLHF. The CDR3 nucleotides are TGTGCCATACAGGGGTTTGGGAATTCACCCCTCCACTTT.

There are a few counts of this clonotype. The gene calls are TRBV25-1 and TRBJ1-5; D is unresolved. Germline CDR1 is MGHDK and CDR2 is SYGVNS. The ends were cut back, 6 bases at V and 2 bases at J, with 11 bases in the middle. The CDR3 is 14 amino acids. CDR3 amino acids: CASSPWGGNQPQHF. DNA of the CDR3: TGTGCCAGCAGCCCTTGGGGTGGCAATCAGCCCCAGCATTTT.

This clonotype was counted ten times or more. The CDR3 reads CSASGGASSGEQFF. The CDR3 nucleotides read TGCAGTGCTAGCGGGGGGGCCTCCTCAGGTGAGCAGTTCTTC. This chain joins TRBV20-1 and TRBJ2-1, with TRBD2 matching over 8 bases. The CDR3 totals 14 residues. V lost 3 bases, J lost 9 bases, and 10 bases stayed unmatched. Germline V gene lookup returns CDR1 DFQATT and CDR2 SNEGSKA (reference sequence).

This clonotype occurred a few times. The J gene is TRBJ2-1, the V gene TRBV11-3; 10 bases map to TRBD2. The ends lost 5 bases at V and 5 bases at J; junction bases unmatched: 3. The CDR3 spans 14 residues. Germline lookup yields CDR1 SGHNT and CDR2 YENEEA. The CDR3 is CASSVSGRNNEQFF. The CDR3, as DNA: TGTGCCAGCAGCGTTAGCGGGAGGAACAATGAGCAGTTCTTC.

This clonotype was detected many times. The chain combines TRBV10-3 with TRBJ2-1; 10 bases are shared with TRBD1. CDR1 and CDR2 from the germline V gene are ENHRY and SYGVKD. J gave up 7 bases and V 5 bases, and 5 bases lay outside the gene matches. The CDR3 runs to 14 residues. The CDR3 nucleotides read TGTGCCATCAGTAACGGACAGGGGGGGAATGAGCAGTTCTTC. Its translation: CAISNGQGGNEQFF.

In its sample, this clonotype was seen many times. The chain links TRBV3-1 to TRBJ2-7, with 10 bases aligning to TRBD2. CDR1 LGHDT and CDR2 YNNKEL come from the germline V gene (reference sequence). The ends lost 0 bases at V and 2 bases at J; junction bases unmatched: 4. CDR3 size: 16 residues. CDR3 sequence: CASSQDPLAGAYEQYF. The CDR3, as DNA: TGTGCCAGCAGCCAAGATCCGCTAGCGGGGGCCTACGAGCAGTACTTC.

This clonotype was counted only a few times. The chain employs TRBV11-3 and TRBJ2-1; tentative D call: TRBD1 (5 bases). This CDR3 is 13 amino acids long. Trimming left V 0 bases short and J 8 bases short, with 8 bases between. From germline, CDR1 is SGHNT and CDR2 YENEEA. CDR3 coding DNA: TGTGCCAGCAGCTTAGATCAAGGGGATGAGCAGTTCTTC. Translating it yields CASSLDQGDEQFF. Supplemented by reference TRBV11-3 and TRBJ2-1, the full variable domain reads EAGVVQSPRYKIIEKKQPVAFWCNPISGHNTLYWYLQNLGQGPELLIRYENEEAVDDSQLPKDRFSAERLKGVDSTLKIQPAELGDSAVYLCASSLDQGDEQFFGPGTRLTVL.

This clonotype appeared many times. J is TRBJ2-1 and V is TRBV10-3; maybe TRBD2 (6 bases). CDR1 and CDR2 (germline): ENHRY, SYGVKD. V lost 6 bases and J lost 9, with 12 bases in between. The length of the CDR3 is 12 residues. The CDR3 DNA reads TGTGCCATCAGCGAGGAGGGAGGTGAGCAGTTCTTC. It codes for CAISEEGGEQFF.

This clonotype was counted ten times or more. The chain links TRBV6-1 to TRBJ1-1; a possible D gene is TRBD1 (6 bases). Germline assignment: CDR1 MNHNS and CDR2 SASEGT. This CDR3 is 13 amino acids long. The V end was cut by 3 bases, the J end by 7 bases, with 12 bases between. The CDR3 DNA follows: TGTGCCAGCAGTGACCAGGGGCCGCTTGAAGCTTTCTTT. It yields the protein CASSDQGPLEAFF.

This chain links TRBV18 with TRBJ2-5; no definite D call. This CDR3 has 14 amino acids. Deletions cut 2 bases from V and 2 bases from J, with 9 bases between. Germline V gene lookup returns CDR1 KGHSH and CDR2 LQKENI. CDR3 sequence (DNA): TGTGCCAGCTCACCAACCGCAGCTCAAGAGACCCAGTACTTC. Protein: CASSPTAAQETQYF.

The J gene is TRBJ2-1, the V gene TRBV5-1, with 10 bases identical to TRBD2. After removal of 0 bases from V and 7 bases from J, the junction contained 4 bases not matched to a gene. The CDR3 loop spans 15 amino acids. Germline V gives CDR1 SGHRS, CDR2 YFSETQ. In DNA form, the CDR3 reads TGCGCCAGCAGCTTGGTTAGCGGGAGGAGAAATGAGCAGTTCTTC. Residues: CASSLVSGRRNEQFF.

This clonotype turned up a few times. J is TRBJ2-1 and V is TRBV12-3 or TRBV12-4, with D possibly TRBD2 on 6 matching bases. The V end lost 5 bases, the J end lost 15 bases, and 14 bases lay between the germline ends. This CDR3 spans 11 amino acids. CDR3 amino acids: CASSTIAVPFF. The CDR3 nucleotides are TGTGCCAGCAGTACAATAGCGGTCCCGTTCTTC.

Many counts were recorded for this clonotype. The chain is built from TRBV7-3 and TRBJ2-3, with a possible D match to TRBD2 (5 bases). Per the germline V gene, CDR1 is SGHTA and CDR2 is FQGTGA. V lost 5 bases, J lost 2 bases, and 14 bases lay in between. CDR3 length: 15 residues. CDR3 DNA sequence: TGTGCCAGCAGCCGGGGTCTGGCTTCCACAGATACGCAGTATTTT. It encodes CASSRGLASTDTQYF.

This clonotype was seen more than once but under ten times. V is TRBV11-2 and J is TRBJ2-7; no reliable D call. V lost 5 bases, J lost 2 bases, and 4 bases lay in between. Germline values: CDR1 SGHAT, CDR2 FQNNGV. The CDR3 sequence is 11 residues long. CDR3 coding DNA: TGTGCCAGCAGCCTCACCTACGAGCAGTACTTC. Protein: CASSLTYEQYF.

This clonotype was detected a few times. The V and J genes are TRBV12-3 or TRBV12-4 and TRBJ1-2; D is uncertain. With 4 bases removed from V and 0 bases from J, the gap between germline ends came to 6 bases. CDR3 size: 13 residues. This chain's CDR3 is CASSSGPNYGYTF. CDR3 nucleotides: TGTGCCAGCAGTTCCGGACCTAACTATGGCTACACCTTC.

In this sample, this clonotype turned up many times. This chain uses TRBV5-1 with TRBJ2-1, with TRBD1 matching over 9 bases. The CDR3 is 15 amino acids. V was pared by 3 bases and J by 6 bases, with 7 bases of the junction left unmatched. Germline CDR1 and CDR2: SGHRS and YFSETQ. CDR3 coding DNA: TGCGCCAGCAGCTACCTACCGGGACAGGGCAATGAGCAGTTCTTC. Translation: CASSYLPGQGNEQFF.